These 15 T cell receptor beta chains originate from one sample sequenced in a study of identical twins. TCRdb re-analysed the 5' RACE reads in MiXCR, keeping a single row per CDR3 protein. This table holds a few hundred thousand distinct CDR3 sequences, roughly a quarter found once. These data also formed part of another study, on T cells expressing NK-cell markers.

The specimen was CD4+ T cells sorted from blood. These receptors were obtained from a woman under 30 in good health.

This clonotype was picked up a small number of times. J is TRBJ1-1 and V is TRBV20-1, with 9 bases lining up with TRBD1. The germline V gene encodes CDR1 DFQATT and CDR2 SNEGSKA (reference sequence). V was pared by 4 bases and J by 1 base, with 7 bases of the junction left unmatched. The CDR3 sequence is 15 residues long. The CDR3 nucleotides read TGCAGTGCTAAACCAACGGGACAGGGGAACACTGAAGCTTTCTTT. The encoded protein is CSAKPTGQGNTEAFF.

In its sample, this clonotype was seen a few times. CDR3 bases: TGTGCCAGCAGAAGGGACGTGACTGAAGCTTTCTTT. This translates into CASRRDVTEAFF. The J gene is TRBJ1-1, the V gene TRBV6-5; tentatively, D is TRBD1 (5 bases). Germline CDR1 MNHEY, CDR2 SVGAGI. The CDR3 totals 12 residues. Trimming cost V 6 bases and J 5 bases, with 10 bases left between them.

This clonotype was counted a few times. The chain links TRBV10-3 to TRBJ1-5; 8 bases align to TRBD1. J gave up 4 bases and V 0 bases, and 5 bases lay outside the gene matches. Germline V gene lookup returns CDR1 ENHRY and CDR2 SYGVKD. The CDR3 is made up of 16 amino acids. The CDR3: CAISESNRGTNQPQHF. The CDR3 coding sequence is TGTGCCATCAGTGAGTCGAACAGGGGGACGAATCAGCCCCAGCATTTT.

The gene calls are TRBV11-3 and TRBJ2-1; D is undetermined. The CDR3 runs to 15 residues. The germline gives CDR1 SGHNT, CDR2 YENEEA. Deletions cut 1 base from V and 5 bases from J, with 12 bases between. CDR3 loop: CASSLGSARNNEQFF. CDR3 bases: TGTGCCAGCAGCTTAGGATCGGCTAGAAACAATGAGCAGTTCTTC.

This clonotype was detected a few times. The chain is built from TRBV12-3 or TRBV12-4 and TRBJ1-2; D ambiguous. This CDR3 is 13 amino acids long. V lost 3 bases to trimming and J lost 7 bases, with 12 bases between them. CDR3 amino acids: CASSFRGLGGYTF. The DNA for the CDR3 is TGTGCCAGCAGTTTCCGGGGTTTAGGTGGCTACACCTTC.

The chain employs TRBV2 and TRBJ2-5; 11 bases match TRBD2. Germline CDR1 and CDR2: SNHLY and FYNNEI. The V segment lost 8 bases and the J segment 2 bases; nucleotides outside the gene matches: 7. The CDR3 sequence is 15 residues long. The CDR3 coding sequence is TGTGCCAGCGGAAGACTAGCGGGGAGGCAAGAGACCCAGTACTTC. Translated: CASGRLAGRQETQYF.

The V gene is TRBV29-1, the J gene TRBJ1-2; D remains unclear. The CDR3 has 12 amino acids. Germline V CDR1 and CDR2: SQVTM, ANQGSEA. The germline V and J ends were trimmed by 7 bases and 0 bases, with 9 bases remaining between them. CDR3 nucleotide sequence: TGCAGCGGAGTACTACCTAACTATGGCTACACCTTC. It translates to CSGVLPNYGYTF.

Only a few counts were recorded for this clonotype. This rearrangement joins TRBV18 to TRBJ1-2; D unresolved. CDR1 and CDR2 from the germline V gene are KGHSH and LQKENI. This CDR3 has 13 amino acids. The V and J ends lost 2 bases and 2 bases respectively, with 6 bases between them. The CDR3 is CASSPSGNYGYTF. The CDR3 DNA reads as TGTGCCAGCTCACCATCCGGGAACTATGGCTACACCTTC.

This rearrangement joins TRBV18 to TRBJ2-7; 11 bases are a match to TRBD2. V trimming: 3 bases; J trimming: 3 bases; junction bases outside the gene matches: 7. The CDR3 extends over 16 amino acids. Per germline, CDR1 KGHSH and CDR2 LQKENI. The CDR3 region is CASSPSQGLADYEQYF. CDR3 in DNA: TGTGCCAGCTCACCTTCTCAGGGACTAGCGGACTACGAGCAGTACTTC. Combining the CDR3 with reference TRBV18 and TRBJ2-7 gives the whole variable domain NAGVMQNPRHLVRRRGQEARLRCSPMKGHSHVYWYRQLPEEGLKFMVYLQKENIIDESGMPKERFSAEFPKEGPSILRIQQVVRGDSAAYFCASSPSQGLADYEQYFGPGTRLTVT.

Here the CDR3 reads CAITQTGGHEQFF. In DNA form, the CDR3 reads TGTGCCATCACCCAGACAGGGGGCCATGAGCAGTTCTTC. The chain couples TRBV10-3 to TRBJ2-1; the match to TRBD1 covers 10 bases. Trimming at V came to 7 bases and at J to 8 bases, leaving 5 bases not matched to a gene. The CDR3 loop spans 13 amino acids. Germline loops: CDR1 ENHRY, CDR2 SYGVKD.

The rearrangement links TRBV5-6 to TRBJ1-2, with D possibly matching TRBD1 (6 bases). The germline V gene has CDR1 SGHDT and CDR2 YYEEEE. The CDR3 has 13 amino acids. V was trimmed by 4 bases and J by 4 bases, leaving 11 bases between them. CDR3 amino acids: CASSTRGGYGYTF. The CDR3, as DNA: TGTGCCAGCAGCACAAGGGGGGGCTATGGCTACACCTTC. Together with reference TRBV5-6 and TRBJ1-2, the CDR3 gives the full variable domain: DAGVTQSPTHLIKTRGQQVTLRCSPKSGHDTVSWYQQALGQGPQFIFQYYEEEERQRGNFPDRFSGHQFPNYSSELNVNALLLGDSALYLCASSTRGGYGYTFGSGTRLTVV.

The chain carries TRBV5-1 and TRBJ2-1, with unresolved D. Trimming took off 0 bases at V and 7 bases at J, with 8 bases between the two ends. Germline CDR1 reads SGHRS; CDR2 reads YFSETQ. The CDR3 totals 13 residues. CDR3 sequence (DNA): TGCGCCAGCAGCTTGGGTCTTCAGAATGAGCAGTTCTTC. Translated: CASSLGLQNEQFF.

J is TRBJ2-3 and V is TRBV5-1; 10 bases are a match to TRBD2. CDR1 is SGHRS and CDR2 is YFSETQ in the germline V gene. CDR3 length: 14 amino acids. Germline trimming cut 4 bases from V and 3 bases from J; bases unmatched to any gene: 2. CDR3 DNA: TGCGCCAGCAGCAAGGGACTAGCGACAGATACGCAGTATTTT. This gives the protein CASSKGLATDTQYF.

The sample holds a few counts of this clonotype. This sequence joins TRBV13 and TRBJ2-7; the D call may be TRBD1 or TRBD2 (5 bases each). The CDR3 totals 14 residues. The V end was cut by 3 bases, the J end by 5 bases, with 14 bases between. CDR1 PRHDT and CDR2 FYEKMQ come from the germline V gene (reference sequence). Here the CDR3 DNA reads TGTGCCAGCAGCTTGCGAGGGGTTGACAACGAGCAGTACTTC. Translation gives CASSLRGVDNEQYF.

This clonotype was seen more than once but under ten times. This chain connects TRBV20-1 to TRBJ1-5; 9 nucleotides agree with TRBD1. Germline CDR1 and CDR2: DFQATT and SNEGSKA (reference sequence). Trimming at V came to 8 bases and at J to 8 bases, leaving 13 bases not matched to a gene. CDR3 length: 14 amino acids. CDR3 bases: TGCAGTACAACCCGGACAGGGGAGGCGAAGCCCCAGCATTTT. This sequence encodes CSTTRTGEAKPQHF.